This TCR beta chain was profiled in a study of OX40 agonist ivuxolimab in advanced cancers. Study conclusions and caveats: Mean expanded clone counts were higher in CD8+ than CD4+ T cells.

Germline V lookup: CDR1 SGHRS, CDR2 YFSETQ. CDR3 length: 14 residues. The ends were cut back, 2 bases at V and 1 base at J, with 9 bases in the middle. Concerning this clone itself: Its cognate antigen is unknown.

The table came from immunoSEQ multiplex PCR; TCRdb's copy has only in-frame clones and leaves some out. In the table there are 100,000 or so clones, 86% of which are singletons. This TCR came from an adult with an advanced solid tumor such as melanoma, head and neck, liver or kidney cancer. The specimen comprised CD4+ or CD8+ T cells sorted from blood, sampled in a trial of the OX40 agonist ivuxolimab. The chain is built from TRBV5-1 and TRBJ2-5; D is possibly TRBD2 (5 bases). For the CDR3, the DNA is TGCGCCAGCAGCTTTCAAGCGGTCCAAGAGACCCAGTACTTC. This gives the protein CASSFQAVQETQYF.